Here is one T cell receptor (beta chain) with its context. Its antigen is unidentified. The data derive from a study of cytomegalovirus exposure and HLA in healthy donors. Whole-study results and caveats: Diagnosis of cytomegalovirus status made by the classifier reportedly showed high specificity and sensitivity.

CDR1 is SGHNT and CDR2 is YYREEE in the germline V gene (reference sequence). This CDR3 has 13 amino acids. The V end was cut by 3 bases, the J end by 4 bases, with 10 bases between. It was with 60 Vbeta and 13 Jbeta primers that the PCR ran. Clones were read by immunoSEQ multiplex PCR, and TCRdb kept only the in-frame ones, dropping some. The profile covers some 180,000 clones, with 9.5% appearing a single time and 1% to 1.5% taken by the ten largest. The chain joins TRBV5-4 to TRBJ1-2; no clear D. The receptor's source is a young woman in good health and CMV-seropositive. Sequenced: PBMCs. CDR3 residues: CASSSEIGYGYTF. Written as DNA, the CDR3 is TGTGCCAGCAGCTCGGAGATAGGCTATGGCTACACCTTC.